Included here is one T cell receptor (beta chain) sequence, with context. Its antigen is not identified. At cycle 4 day 1, cycle 7 day 1, and baseline, blood was sampled. This sample was taken from a study of OX40 agonist ivuxolimab in advanced cancers. Study overall: In this trial design, patients received ivuxolimab intravenously at 0.01 to 10 mg/kg every 2 weeks. Partial responses were recorded for three patients, including one with hepatocellular carcinoma and two with cutaneous melanoma.

The J segment lost 0 bases and the V segment lost 5 bases, leaving 6 bases of the junction unmatched. This CDR3 is built from 15 residues. The germline V gene has CDR1 SGHDT and CDR2 YYEEEE. Findings and limits, study-wide: By week 6 at 0.1 to 3.0 mg/kg, blood CD4+ and CD8+ T cells had expanded clonally.

Assay: immunoSEQ multiplex PCR; the TCRdb copy retains only in-frame clones and omits some. The table has about 74,000 clones, around 82% seen once; the top ten hold approximately 2.1%. The source of this sequence is an adult with an advanced solid tumor such as melanoma, head and neck, liver or kidney cancer. The sample was CD4+ or CD8+ T cells sorted from blood, taken in a trial of the OX40 agonist ivuxolimab. This chain connects TRBV5-6 to TRBJ2-3; 7 bases map to TRBD1. CDR3 coding DNA: TGTGCCAGCAGTACGACAGGGAAGAGCACAGATACGCAGTATTTT. Residues: CASSTTGKSTDTQYF.